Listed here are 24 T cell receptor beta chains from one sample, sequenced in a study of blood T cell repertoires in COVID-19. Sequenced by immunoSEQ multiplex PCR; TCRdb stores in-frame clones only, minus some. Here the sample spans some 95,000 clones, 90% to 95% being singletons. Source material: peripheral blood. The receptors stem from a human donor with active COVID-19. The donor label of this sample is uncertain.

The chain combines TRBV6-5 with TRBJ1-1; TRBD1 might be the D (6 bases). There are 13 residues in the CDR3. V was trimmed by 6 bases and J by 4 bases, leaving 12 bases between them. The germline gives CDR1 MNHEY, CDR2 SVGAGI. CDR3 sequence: CASRRTAITEAFF. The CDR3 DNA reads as TGTGCCAGCAGGAGGACAGCTATCACTGAAGCTTTCTTT.

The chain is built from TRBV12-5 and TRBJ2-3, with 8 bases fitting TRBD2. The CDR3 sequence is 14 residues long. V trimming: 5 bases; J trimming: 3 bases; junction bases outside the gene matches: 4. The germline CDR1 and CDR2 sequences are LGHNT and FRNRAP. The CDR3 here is CASGGGGGTDTQYF. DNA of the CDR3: TGTGCTAGTGGTGGGGGCGGGGGGACAGATACGCAGTATTTT.

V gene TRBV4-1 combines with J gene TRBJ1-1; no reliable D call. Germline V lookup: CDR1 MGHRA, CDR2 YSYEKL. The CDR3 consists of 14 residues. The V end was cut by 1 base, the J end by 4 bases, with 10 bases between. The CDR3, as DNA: TGCGCCAGCAGCCAAGTTGTGGGGAGCACTGAAGCTTTCTTT. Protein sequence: CASSQVVGSTEAFF.

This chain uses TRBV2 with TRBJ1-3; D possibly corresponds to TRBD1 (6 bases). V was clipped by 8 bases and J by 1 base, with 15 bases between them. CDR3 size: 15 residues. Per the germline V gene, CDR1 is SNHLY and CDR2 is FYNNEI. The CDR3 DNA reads TGTGCCAGCTCGGCCCTAAGGGGGTCTGGAAACACCATATATTTT. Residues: CASSALRGSGNTIYF. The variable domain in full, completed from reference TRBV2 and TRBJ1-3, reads EPEVTQTPSHQVTQMGQEVILRCVPISNHLYFYWYRQILGQKVEFLVSFYNNEISEKSEIFDDQFSVERPDGSNFTLKIRSTKLEDSAMYFCASSALRGSGNTIYFGEGSWLTVV.

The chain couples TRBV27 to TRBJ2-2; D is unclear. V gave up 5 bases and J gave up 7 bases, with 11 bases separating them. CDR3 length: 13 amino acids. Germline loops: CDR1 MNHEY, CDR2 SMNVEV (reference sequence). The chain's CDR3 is CASSQSKIGELFF. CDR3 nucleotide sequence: TGTGCCAGCAGTCAAAGCAAAATCGGGGAGCTGTTTTTT.

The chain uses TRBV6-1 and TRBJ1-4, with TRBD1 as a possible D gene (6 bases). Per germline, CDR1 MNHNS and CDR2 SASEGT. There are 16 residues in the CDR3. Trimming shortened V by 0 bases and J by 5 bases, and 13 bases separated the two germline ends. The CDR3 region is CASSEAGGGRNEKLFF. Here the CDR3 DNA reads TGTGCCAGCAGTGAAGCAGGGGGGGGAAGGAATGAAAAACTGTTTTTT.

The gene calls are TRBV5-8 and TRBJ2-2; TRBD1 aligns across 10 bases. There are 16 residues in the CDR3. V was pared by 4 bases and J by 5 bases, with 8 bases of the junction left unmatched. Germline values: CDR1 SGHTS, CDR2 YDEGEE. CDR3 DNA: TGTGCCAGCAGCGGTCCGGACAGGGGGAGGACCGGGGAGCTGTTTTTT. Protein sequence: CASSGPDRGRTGELFF.

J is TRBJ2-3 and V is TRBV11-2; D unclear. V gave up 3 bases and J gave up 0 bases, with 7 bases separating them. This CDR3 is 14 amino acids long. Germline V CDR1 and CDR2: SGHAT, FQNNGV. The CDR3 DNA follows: TGTGCCAGCAGCTTCCCTCCCAGCACAGATACGCAGTATTTT. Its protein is CASSFPPSTDTQYF.

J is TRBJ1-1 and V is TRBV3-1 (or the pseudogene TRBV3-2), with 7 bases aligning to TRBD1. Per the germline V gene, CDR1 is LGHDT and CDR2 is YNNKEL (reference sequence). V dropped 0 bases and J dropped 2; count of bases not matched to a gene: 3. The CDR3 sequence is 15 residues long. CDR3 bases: TGTGCCAGCAGCCAAGATAGGGACAGCAACACTGAAGCTTTCTTT. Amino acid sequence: CASSQDRDSNTEAFF.

CDR3 nucleotide sequence: TGCGCCAGCAGCCTTCCCACAGGCGCGGGAGAGCAGTACTTC. Protein: CASSLPTGAGEQYF. The V gene is TRBV5-1, the J gene TRBJ2-7, with D perhaps TRBD2 (6 bases). Trimming left V 4 bases short and J 7 bases short, with 18 bases between. This CDR3 region has 14 residues. Germline V gene data show CDR1 as SGHRS and CDR2 as YFSETQ.

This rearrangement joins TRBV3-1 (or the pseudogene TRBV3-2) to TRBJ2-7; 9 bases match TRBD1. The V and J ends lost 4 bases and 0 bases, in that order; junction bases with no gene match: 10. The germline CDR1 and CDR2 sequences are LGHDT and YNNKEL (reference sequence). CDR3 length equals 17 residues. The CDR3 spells CASSRASGTGISYEQYF. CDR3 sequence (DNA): TGTGCCAGCAGCCGAGCCTCCGGGACAGGGATCTCCTACGAGCAGTACTTC.

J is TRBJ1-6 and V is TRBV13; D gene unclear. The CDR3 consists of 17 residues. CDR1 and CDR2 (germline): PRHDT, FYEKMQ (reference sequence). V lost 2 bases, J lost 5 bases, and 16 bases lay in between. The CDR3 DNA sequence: TGTGCCAGCAGCTTATTTCTCGGGGAGGGAAATAATTCACCCCTCCACTTT. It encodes CASSLFLGEGNNSPLHF. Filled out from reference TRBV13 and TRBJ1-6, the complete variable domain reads AAGVIQSPRHLIKEKRETATLKCYPIPRHDTVYWYQQGPGQDPQFLISFYEKMQSDKGSIPDRFSAQQFSDYHSELNMSSLELGDSALYFCASSLFLGEGNNSPLHFGNGTRLTVT.

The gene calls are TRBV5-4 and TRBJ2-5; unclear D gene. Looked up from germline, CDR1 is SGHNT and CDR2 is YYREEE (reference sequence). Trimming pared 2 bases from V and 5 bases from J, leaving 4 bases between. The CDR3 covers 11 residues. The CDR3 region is CASSFGETQYF. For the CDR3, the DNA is TGTGCCAGCAGCTTCGGGGAGACCCAGTACTTC. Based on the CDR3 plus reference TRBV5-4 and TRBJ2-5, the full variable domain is ETGVTQSPTHLIKTRGQQVTLRCSSQSGHNTVSWYQQALGQGPQFIFQYYREEENGRGNFPPRFSGLQFPNYSSELNVNALELDDSALYLCASSFGETQYFGPGTRLLVL.

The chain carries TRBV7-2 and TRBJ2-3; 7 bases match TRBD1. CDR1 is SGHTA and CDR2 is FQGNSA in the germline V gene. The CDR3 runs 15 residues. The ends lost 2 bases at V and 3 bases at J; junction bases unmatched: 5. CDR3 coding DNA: TGTGCCAGCAGCTTAAGGGGGCAGATAACAGATACGCAGTATTTT. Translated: CASSLRGQITDTQYF.

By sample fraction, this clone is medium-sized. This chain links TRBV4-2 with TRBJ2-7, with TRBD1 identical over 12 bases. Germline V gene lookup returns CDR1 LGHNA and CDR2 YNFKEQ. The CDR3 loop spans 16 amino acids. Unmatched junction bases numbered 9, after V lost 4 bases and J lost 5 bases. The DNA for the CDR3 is TGTGCCAGCAGCCTACAGGGGGACAGGGGGCGGAACGAGCAGTACTTC. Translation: CASSLQGDRGRNEQYF.

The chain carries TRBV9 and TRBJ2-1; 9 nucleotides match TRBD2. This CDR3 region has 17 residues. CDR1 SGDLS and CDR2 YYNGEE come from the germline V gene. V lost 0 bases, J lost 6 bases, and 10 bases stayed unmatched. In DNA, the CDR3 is TGTGCCAGCAGCGTAGGTTGGCGGGGGGGTTCCAGCAATGAGCAGTTCTTC. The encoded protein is CASSVGWRGGSSNEQFF.

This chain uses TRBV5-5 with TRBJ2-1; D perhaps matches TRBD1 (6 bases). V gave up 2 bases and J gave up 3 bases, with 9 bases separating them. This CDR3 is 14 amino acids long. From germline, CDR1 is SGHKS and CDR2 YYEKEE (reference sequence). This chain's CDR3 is CASSLQGLYNEQFF. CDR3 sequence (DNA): TGTGCCAGCAGCTTACAGGGCCTCTACAATGAGCAGTTCTTC.

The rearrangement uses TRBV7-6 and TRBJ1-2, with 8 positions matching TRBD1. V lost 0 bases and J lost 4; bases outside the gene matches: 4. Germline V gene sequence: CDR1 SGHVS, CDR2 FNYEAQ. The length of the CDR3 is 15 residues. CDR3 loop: CASSLAQGAGYGYTF. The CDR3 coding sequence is TGTGCCAGCAGCTTAGCCCAGGGGGCCGGCTATGGCTACACCTTC.

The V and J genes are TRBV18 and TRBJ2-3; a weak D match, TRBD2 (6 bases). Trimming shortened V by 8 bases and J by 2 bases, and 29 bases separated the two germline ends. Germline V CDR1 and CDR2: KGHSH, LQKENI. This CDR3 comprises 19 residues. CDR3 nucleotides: TGTGCCAGCCCGACCCCAACTACCAGGAGGGGCGCGGACACAGATACGCAGTATTTT. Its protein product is CASPTPTTRRGADTDTQYF.

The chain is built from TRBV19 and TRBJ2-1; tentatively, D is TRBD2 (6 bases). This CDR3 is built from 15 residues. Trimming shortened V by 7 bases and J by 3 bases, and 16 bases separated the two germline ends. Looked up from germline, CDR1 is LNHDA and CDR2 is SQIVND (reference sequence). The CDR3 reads CASTPRWGDYNEQFF. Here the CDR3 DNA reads TGTGCCAGTACCCCACGATGGGGGGACTACAATGAGCAGTTCTTC.

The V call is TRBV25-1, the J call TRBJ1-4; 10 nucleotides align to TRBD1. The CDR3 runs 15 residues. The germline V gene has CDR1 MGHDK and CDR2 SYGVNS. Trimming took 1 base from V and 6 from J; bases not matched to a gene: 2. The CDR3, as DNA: TGTGCCAGCAGTGAATGGGACAGGGGAGATGAAAAACTGTTTTTT. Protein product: CASSEWDRGDEKLFF.

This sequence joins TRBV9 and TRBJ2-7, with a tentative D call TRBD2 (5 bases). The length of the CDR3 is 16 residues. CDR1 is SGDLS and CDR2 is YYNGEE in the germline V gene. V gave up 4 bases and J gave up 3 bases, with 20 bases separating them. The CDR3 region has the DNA TGTGCCAGCAGCCCCGGAGGAGACCCTCTTATCTACGAGCAGTACTTC. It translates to CASSPGGDPLIYEQYF.

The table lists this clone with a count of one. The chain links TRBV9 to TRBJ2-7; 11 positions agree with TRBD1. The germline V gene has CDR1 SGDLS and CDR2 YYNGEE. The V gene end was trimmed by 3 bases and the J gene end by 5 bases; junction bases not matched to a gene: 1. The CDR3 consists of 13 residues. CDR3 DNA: TGTGCCAGCAGCGAGGGACAGGGGGACGAGCAGTACTTC. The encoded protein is CASSEGQGDEQYF.

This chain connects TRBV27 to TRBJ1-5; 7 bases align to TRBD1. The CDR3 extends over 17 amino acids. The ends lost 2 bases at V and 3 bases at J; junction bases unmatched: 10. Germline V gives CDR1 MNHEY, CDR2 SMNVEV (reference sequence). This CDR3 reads CASSLGVPGQLNQPQHF. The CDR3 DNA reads TGTGCCAGCAGTTTAGGGGTCCCGGGACAGCTCAATCAGCCCCAGCATTTT.